The 16 T cell receptor beta chains below were found in one sample sequenced in a study of Graves' ophthalmopathy and Graves' hyperthyroidism. The authors amplified TCR beta CDR3 regions from RNA transcripts. The first round was an RT-PCR with HTBI primers, and the second round was a multiplex PCR. TCRdb processed the multiplex PCR reads anew with MiXCR; each CDR3 protein has one entry. The table lists 400,000 or so distinct CDR3 sequences, roughly a sixth of them singletons. The specimen sequenced was peripheral blood. These receptors originate from an adult woman with stable Graves' hyperthyroidism.

This clonotype was seen at least ten times. The chain uses TRBV28 and TRBJ2-4, with 11 positions matching TRBD2. CDR3 length: 15 residues. Per germline, CDR1 MDHEN and CDR2 SYDVKM. The V segment lost 6 bases and the J segment 6 bases; nucleotides outside the gene matches: 7. CDR3 sequence (DNA): TGTGCCAGCAGCTCCCCGGGACTAGCGGTAAACATTCAGTACTTC. Protein product: CASSSPGLAVNIQYF.

This clonotype was seen ten or more times. V and J are TRBV18 and TRBJ2-6; D gene unclear. This CDR3 contains 12 residues. V lost 0 bases to trimming and J lost 10 bases, with 4 bases between them. The V gene's germline CDR1 is KGHSH and CDR2 LQKENI. The CDR3: CASSPPLNVLTF. CDR3 DNA: TGTGCCAGCTCACCACCTTTGAACGTCCTGACTTTC.

In regard to this clonotype: Just one base apart from a much larger clone, this may be a read error. V gene TRBV7-2 combines with J gene TRBJ2-5, with D uncertain. The CDR3 loop spans 13 amino acids. Germline V gene lookup returns CDR1 SGHTA and CDR2 FQGNSA. Here the CDR3 DNA reads TGTGCCAGCAGCTTAGTAGTTCAAGAGGCCCAGTACTTC. Its protein is CASSLVVQEAQYF.

This clonotype was observed at least ten times. The V gene is TRBV2, the J gene TRBJ1-2; D uncertain. Per germline, CDR1 SNHLY and CDR2 FYNNEI. Trimming stripped 8 bases from V and 1 base from J, with 11 bases between. The CDR3 has 13 residues. The CDR3 loop is CASGGGLNYGYTF. For the CDR3, the DNA is TGTGCCAGCGGCGGAGGGCTTAACTATGGCTACACCTTC.

This clonotype was seen many times. V usage is TRBV2 and J usage is TRBJ2-7, with no clear D. The CDR3 runs 12 residues. Germline CDR1 reads SNHLY; CDR2 reads FYNNEI. The germline V and J ends were trimmed by 4 bases and 3 bases, with 7 bases remaining between them. DNA for the CDR3: TGTGCCAGCAGTGCCCTCGTCTACGAGCAGTACTTC. Encoded protein: CASSALVYEQYF.

This clonotype was counted ten times or more. V and J are TRBV4-2 and TRBJ2-7, with TRBD1 as a possible D gene (5 bases). The CDR3 is 15 amino acids. Trimming stripped 1 base from V and 3 bases from J, with 13 bases between. The V gene's germline CDR1 is LGHNA and CDR2 YNFKEQ. This CDR3 is CASSQVGQGNYEQYF. The CDR3 DNA follows: TGTGCCAGCAGCCAAGTTGGGCAGGGCAACTACGAGCAGTACTTC.

This clonotype was picked up many times. The CDR3 reads CASSGAAFGTQYF. DNA for the CDR3: TGTGCCAGCAGCGGGGCAGCCTTCGGGACCCAGTACTTC. This rearrangement joins TRBV12-3 or TRBV12-4 to TRBJ2-5; D could derive from TRBD1 or TRBD2 (5 bases each). V was clipped by 6 bases and J by 7 bases, with 15 bases between them. The CDR3 contains 13 residues.

In this sample, this clonotype turned up many times. This chain's CDR3 is CATSGPGQGAEQYF. CDR3 in DNA: TGTGCCACCAGTGGTCCGGGACAGGGAGCCGAGCAGTACTTC. The rearrangement joins TRBV24-1 to TRBJ2-7; 9 bases align to TRBD1. V trimming: 5 bases; J trimming: 6 bases; junction bases outside the gene matches: 7. CDR3 length: 14 residues. Germline V gene data show CDR1 as KGHDR and CDR2 as SFDVKD.

The J gene is TRBJ1-2, the V gene TRBV6-5; 8 bases map to TRBD1. The germline gives CDR1 MNHEY, CDR2 SVGAGI. The CDR3 consists of 13 residues. V trimming: 4 bases; J trimming: 8 bases; junction bases outside the gene matches: 6. CDR3 DNA: TGTGCCAGCAGTTGGACAGGGCCTATGGGCTACACCTTC. Its protein is CASSWTGPMGYTF.

This clonotype was counted ten times or more. The chain has TRBV2 and TRBJ1-5; 7 bases match TRBD1. The germline V gene encodes CDR1 SNHLY and CDR2 FYNNEI. The CDR3 is made up of 16 amino acids. With 5 bases clipped from V and 3 bases from J, the junction kept 10 bases outside the gene matches. The CDR3 bases are TGTGCCAGCAGTAAAGAAGGGGGCGAGCTCAATCAGCCCCAGCATTTT. This codes for CASSKEGGELNQPQHF. The entire variable domain, with the rest obtained from reference TRBV2 and TRBJ1-5, is as follows: EPEVTQTPSHQVTQMGQEVILRCVPISNHLYFYWYRQILGQKVEFLVSFYNNEISEKSEIFDDQFSVERPDGSNFTLKIRSTKLEDSAMYFCASSKEGGELNQPQHFGDGTRLSIL.

Ten or more counts support this clonotype. The chain uses TRBV6-5 and TRBJ1-5, with D perhaps TRBD1 (5 bases). This CDR3 has 16 residues. Trimming removed 2 bases at V and 0 bases at J, with 11 bases between. From germline, CDR1 is MNHEY and CDR2 SVGAGI. The CDR3 coding sequence is TGTGCCAGCAGTTACGGTCAGGGAACTAGCAATCAGCCCCAGCATTTT. It encodes CASSYGQGTSNQPQHF.

The table lists this clonotype with many counts. The CDR3 region is CASSYRRSSYEQYF. CDR3 in DNA: TGTGCCAGCAGTTACCGGCGGAGCTCCTACGAGCAGTACTTC. The V call is TRBV6-2 or TRBV6-3, the J call TRBJ2-7; D is undetermined. The CDR3 loop spans 14 amino acids. V was trimmed by 2 bases and J by 0 bases, leaving 8 bases between them. Germline CDR1 and CDR2: MNHEY and SVGEGT.

This clonotype was recorded many times. J is TRBJ1-1 and V is TRBV14, with a possible D match to TRBD1 (5 bases). CDR1 is SGHDN, CDR2 FVKESK, per germline. V lost 3 bases, J lost 0 bases, and 5 bases lay in between. The CDR3 length is 13 residues. CDR3 residues: CASSQTVNTEAFF. As DNA, the CDR3 is TGTGCCAGCAGCCAGACAGTGAACACTGAAGCTTTCTTT. Complete variable domain (other parts from reference TRBV14 and TRBJ1-1): EAGVTQFPSHSVIEKGQTVTLRCDPISGHDNLYWYRRVMGKEIKFLLHFVKESKQDESGMPNNRFLAERTGGTYSTLKVQPAELEDSGVYFCASSQTVNTEAFFGQGTRLTVV.

The chain recombines TRBV7-2 with TRBJ2-3; no definite D call. CDR3 length: 12 residues. The V gene lost 5 bases and the J gene lost 5 bases, with 8 bases spanning the gap. Germline CDR1 is SGHTA and CDR2 is FQGNSA. The CDR3 reads CASSVLLDTQYF. For the CDR3, the DNA is TGTGCCAGCAGCGTATTATTAGATACGCAGTATTTT.

This clonotype was observed many times. The chain combines TRBV7-2 with TRBJ2-7, with 7 nucleotides matching TRBD2. V was pared by 4 bases and J by 0 bases, with 6 bases of the junction left unmatched. The germline gives CDR1 SGHTA, CDR2 FQGNSA. The CDR3 consists of 15 residues. CDR3 loop: CASSSNGRASYEQYF. The CDR3 nucleotides are TGTGCCAGCAGCTCCAATGGGAGGGCCTCCTACGAGCAGTACTTC.

The CDR3 DNA reads TGTGCCAGCAGTTTATTATCAGGGAATAAAGGCTACACCTTC. Protein: CASSLLSGNKGYTF. The rearrangement links TRBV28 to TRBJ1-2; D may be TRBD1 (5 bases). Trimming left V 1 base short and J 8 bases short, with 14 bases between. The CDR3 is 14 amino acids. Germline loops: CDR1 MDHEN, CDR2 SYDVKM.